The subject of this entry is one TCR beta chain. Its antigen is currently unknown. This specimen belongs to a study of graft-versus-host responses after intestinal transplantation. Overall study context: Recipients had multivisceral, liver-intestinal, or isolated intestinal transplants.

Germline loops: CDR1 WSHSY, CDR2 SAAADI. J gave up 4 bases and V 0 bases, and 7 bases lay outside the gene matches. This CDR3 contains 17 residues. The data were produced by immunoSEQ multiplex PCR, yet TCRdb's version contains in-frame clones alone and is incomplete. Counted here are fewer than 50,000 clones, roughly 83% occurring once; the ten biggest clones make up around 0.5%. This chain joins TRBV10-2 and TRBJ2-1; TRBD2 aligns across 9 bases. Sequences were derived from unstimulated CD4+ T cells sorted from spleen or lymph node cells, sampled before transplant. This sequence originates from a human donor who was the organ donor for an intestinal transplant. The CDR3 nucleotides read TGCGCCAGCAGTGAGTCGATACTAGCGGGTCCTTACAATGAGCAGTTCTTC. Translating gives CASSESILAGPYNEQFF.